This TCR beta chain was recovered during a study of blood T cells in healthy people across ages (dated by TCRdb to between 2015 and 2016). Context from the whole study: In model experiments, roughly one uniquely barcoded TCR beta cDNA molecule per two T cells was captured by template switching. To avoid experimental bias, donors of different ages were spread randomly across the sequencing lanes. The study analyzed two additional independent replicas of 1 million unique cDNA reads from the same blood draw for two donors, one aged 18 to 29 and one aged 80 or older. The donors were split into four age groups: young (average around 15 years), middle-aged (roughly 40), aged (approximately 59) and long-lived (roughly 86). Using deep sequencing normalized with unique cDNA molecular identifiers, the study measured how TCR beta repertoire diversity changes with age. Study-wide conclusions, independent of this receptor: Observed TCR beta diversity correlated strongly with the percentage of naive T cells measured by flow cytometry. Conclusive comparison of naive and antigen-experienced compartments was prevented by the profiling of bulk unsorted PBMCs. Estimates of total diversity based on one million sequenced T cells were considered lower bounds and underestimates. Donor CMV infection status was unknown, potentially confounding age-related changes in expanded clonotypes. Compared with the aged group, more naive CD4+ T cells, fewer expanded clones and increased TCR diversity were shown by the long-lived group, suggesting age selection. Observed TCR beta diversity per million T cells fell roughly linearly with age, and a significant reduction was already apparent by age roughly 40.

Library generation was performed with 5' RACE. The instrument was an Illumina HiSeq 2500. A second PCR of 7 to 11 cycles was run with a J-beta primer mix and a sample-barcoded 5' primer. Each TCR beta cDNA molecule received a unique molecular identifier from a template-switch 5' adaptor carrying 12 random nucleotides. Each sample yielded at least 2.5 million CDR3-containing paired-end reads. The Mint cDNA synthesis kit, primed by a TRBC-specific oligonucleotide, was used to synthesize first-strand cDNA from all RNA. Following uracil-DNA glycosylase treatment, all cDNA underwent a first 18-cycle PCR with the universal primers M1SS and BC2_uni_R. On the authors' methods: For normalization, 1 million high-quality reads were randomly selected from each sample, with every read carrying a distinct molecular identifier. Reads sharing molecular identifiers were discarded rather than binned into consensus sequences. MiTCR, run with a Q25 quality threshold and the strictest error-elimination algorithm, handled CDR3 identification, clonotype clustering and error correction. A nonparametric unseen species model with Euler transformation was used to estimate lower-bound total TCR beta diversity. Clones were called with MiXCR by TCRdb after fastp trimmed the public reads at Q25, and only in-frame beta chains were retained. Records with the same CDR3 protein are collapsed into one entry carrying the most frequent genes and DNA. These V and J calls are TCRdb output, not the study's own analysis. The sample yields roughly 700,000 distinct CDR3 sequences; 45% to 50% were counted once. The biggest ten clones account for around 32% of the sample.

The donors were 40 or so Caucasian individuals from Russia, aged roughly 6 to 100 years, who were systemically healthy. Approximately 9.7 milliliters of peripheral blood were drawn from each donor into EDTA-treated Vacutainer tubes. Ficoll-Paque density-gradient centrifugation was used to isolate PBMCs, with at least 7 million obtained per sample. Trizol reagent was used to extract total RNA from PBMCs, with at least 5.5 micrograms per sample. The percentages of naive CD45RAhigh/CD27high T cells were determined by flow cytometry on a PBMC aliquot from every donor. From cysteine to phenylalanine, the CDR3 is 15 amino acids long. The DNA shown is the 45-base CDR3, in frame from base 1. Via the germline V gene, CDR1 is SGHTA and CDR2 FQGTGA. The V end gives up 6 bases and the J end 4 bases, leaving 3 bases in the junction not matched to a gene. This clonotype was counted ten times or more. It has no known antigen specificity. Qualities for individual bases were not recorded, and no much larger clone is one base off.

The sequence is built from TRBV7-3 and TRBJ2-1; the junction holds 13 bases that match TRBD2. The source is a woman aged 55-75 years in good health. Sequenced material: blood. The CDR3 has the sequence CASSSLAGGYNEQFF. The DNA sequence is as follows: TGTGCCAGCAGTTCACTAGCGGGAGGGTACAATGAGCAGTTCTTC.